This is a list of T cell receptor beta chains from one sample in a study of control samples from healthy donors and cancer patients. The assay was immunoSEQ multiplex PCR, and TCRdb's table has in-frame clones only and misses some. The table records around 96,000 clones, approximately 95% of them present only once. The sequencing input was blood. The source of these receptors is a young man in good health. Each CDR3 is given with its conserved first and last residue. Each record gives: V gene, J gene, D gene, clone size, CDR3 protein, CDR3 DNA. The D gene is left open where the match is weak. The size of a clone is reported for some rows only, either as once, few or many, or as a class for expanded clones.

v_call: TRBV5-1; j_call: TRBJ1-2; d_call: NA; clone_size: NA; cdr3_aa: CASSLALGTSYGYTF; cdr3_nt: TGCGCCAGCAGCTTGGCCTTAGGGACATCCTATGGCTACACCTTC
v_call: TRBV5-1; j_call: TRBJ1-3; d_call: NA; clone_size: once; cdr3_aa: CASSFGYNSENTIYF; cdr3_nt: TGCGCCAGCAGCTTCGGATACAACAGTGAAAACACCATATATTTT
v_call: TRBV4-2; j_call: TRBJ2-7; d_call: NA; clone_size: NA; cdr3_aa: CASSQEHSGGYEQYF; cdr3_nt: TGTGCCAGCAGCCAAGAACATTCCGGCGGCTACGAGCAGTACTTC
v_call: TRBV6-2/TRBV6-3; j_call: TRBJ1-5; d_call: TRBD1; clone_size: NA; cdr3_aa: CASSYSTGTGYSNQPQHF; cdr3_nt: TGTGCCAGCAGTTACTCGACCGGGACAGGGTATAGCAATCAGCCCCAGCATTTT
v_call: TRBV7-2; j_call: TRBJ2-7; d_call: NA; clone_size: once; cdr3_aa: CASSSRTQSSYEQYF; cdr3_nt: TGTGCCAGCAGCTCGCGGACCCAGAGCTCCTACGAGCAGTACTTC
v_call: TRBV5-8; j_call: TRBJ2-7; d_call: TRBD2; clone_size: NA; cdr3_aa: CASSPQAGSYEQYF; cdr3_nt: TGTGCCAGCAGCCCTCAAGCGGGGTCCTACGAGCAGTACTTC
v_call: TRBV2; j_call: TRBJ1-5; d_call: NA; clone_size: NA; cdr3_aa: CASSENYNQPQHF; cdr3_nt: TGTGCCAGCAGTGAGAATTACAATCAGCCCCAGCATTTT
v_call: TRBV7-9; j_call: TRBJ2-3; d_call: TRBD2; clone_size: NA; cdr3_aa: CASSQTSSDTQYF; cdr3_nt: TGTGCCAGCAGCCAGACTAGCTCAGATACGCAGTATTTT
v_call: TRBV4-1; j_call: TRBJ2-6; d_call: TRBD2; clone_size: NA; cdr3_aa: CASSQPGGSSGANVLTF; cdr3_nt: TGCGCCAGCAGCCAACCCGGCGGGAGCTCTGGGGCCAACGTCCTGACTTTC
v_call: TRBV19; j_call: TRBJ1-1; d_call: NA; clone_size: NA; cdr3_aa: CASSMTSGMEAFF; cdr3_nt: TGTGCCAGTAGTATGACCTCGGGTATGGAAGCTTTCTTT
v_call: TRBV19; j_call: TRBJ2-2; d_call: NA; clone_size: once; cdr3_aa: CATARNTGELFF; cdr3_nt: TGTGCCACGGCCCGGAACACCGGGGAGCTGTTTTTT